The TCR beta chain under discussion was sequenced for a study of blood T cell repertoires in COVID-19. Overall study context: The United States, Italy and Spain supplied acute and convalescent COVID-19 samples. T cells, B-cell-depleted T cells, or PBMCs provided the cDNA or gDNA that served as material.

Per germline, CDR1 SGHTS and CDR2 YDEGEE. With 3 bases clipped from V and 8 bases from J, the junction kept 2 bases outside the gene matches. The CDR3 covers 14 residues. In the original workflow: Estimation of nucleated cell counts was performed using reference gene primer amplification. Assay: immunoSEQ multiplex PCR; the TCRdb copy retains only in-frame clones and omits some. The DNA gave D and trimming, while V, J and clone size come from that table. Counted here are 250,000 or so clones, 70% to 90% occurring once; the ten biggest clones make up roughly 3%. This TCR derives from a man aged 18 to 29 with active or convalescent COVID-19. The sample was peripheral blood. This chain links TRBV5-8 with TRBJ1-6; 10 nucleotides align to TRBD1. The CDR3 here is CASSSGQGDSPLHF. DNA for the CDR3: TGTGCCAGCAGCTCCGGACAGGGGGATTCACCCCTCCACTTT.